The T cell receptor beta chain under discussion was sequenced for a study of T cell changes during pregnancy in multiple sclerosis. Assay used: immunoSEQ multiplex PCR; TCRdb lists only in-frame clones, some missing. The data contain 75,000 to 95,000 clones, less than 95% of them seen just once; the ten biggest clones take up 0.85% to 0.95%. The germline V gene has CDR1 LGHNA and CDR2 YSLEER. There are 15 residues in the CDR3. V was shortened by 4 bases and J by 2 bases, with 11 bases between the two germline ends. The gene calls are TRBV4-3 and TRBJ2-2; D is possibly TRBD1 (5 bases). The specimen was peripheral blood, collected before pregnancy. The TCR originated in a female donor with multiple sclerosis, enrolled in a pregnancy study. The CDR3 loop is CASSPSTANTGELFF. The DNA of the CDR3 is TGCGCCAGCAGCCCCTCGACAGCAAACACCGGGGAGCTGTTTTTT.